The 15 T cell receptor beta chains below were found in one sample sequenced in a study of response to subunit inactivated influenza vaccine. TCRdb ran MiXCR on the RT-PCR reads and lists one entry per CDR3 protein. In the table there are 710,000 or so distinct CDR3 sequences, 15% to 19% of which are singletons. The source material was PBMCs from blood, sampled approximately 13 days after vaccination. The receptors were gathered from a man aged 45-60 years who received an inactivated influenza vaccine.

There are a few counts of this clonotype. The chain combines TRBV10-3 with TRBJ2-2; D might be TRBD1 (6 bases). The germline V and J ends were trimmed by 4 bases and 5 bases, with 11 bases remaining between them. Germline V CDR1 and CDR2: ENHRY, SYGVKD. This CDR3 is built from 14 residues. CDR3 DNA sequence: TGTGCCATCAGTGGAGGGACAAAAACCGGGGAGCTGTTTTTT. Translating it yields CAISGGTKTGELFF.

This clonotype was counted ten times or more. This rearrangement joins TRBV29-1 to TRBJ2-1, with 10 bases aligning to TRBD2. The CDR3 runs 14 residues. CDR1 is SQVTM, CDR2 ANQGSEA, per germline. Trimming removed 2 bases from V and 5 bases from J; junction bases left unmatched: 3. The CDR3 nucleotides read TGCAGCGTTGAACGGACTAGCGGAAACAATGAGCAGTTCTTC. This codes for CSVERTSGNNEQFF.

This clonotype was picked up a small number of times. This chain connects TRBV12-3 or TRBV12-4 to TRBJ2-7; D is undetermined. The CDR3 is made up of 14 amino acids. V lost 1 base and J 2 bases, leaving 9 bases between the germline ends. Here the CDR3 reads CASSLEGDPYEQYF. The CDR3 DNA is TGTGCCAGCAGTTTAGAAGGAGATCCCTACGAGCAGTACTTC.

The chain carries TRBV5-1 and TRBJ1-5; 12 nucleotides match TRBD1. There are 15 residues in the CDR3. The germline CDR1 and CDR2 sequences are SGHRS and YFSETQ. Germline trimming cut 0 bases from V and 7 bases from J; bases unmatched to any gene: 2. The CDR3 loop is CASSLEGTGGQPQHF. The CDR3, as DNA: TGCGCCAGCAGCTTGGAGGGGACAGGGGGCCAGCCCCAGCATTTT.

This clonotype has a handful of counts. This chain links TRBV9 with TRBJ2-3; TRBD1 matches at 9 bases. V was pared by 4 bases and J by 5 bases, with 8 bases of the junction left unmatched. This CDR3 comprises 15 residues. Looked up from germline, CDR1 is SGDLS and CDR2 is YYNGEE. The CDR3: CASSPRTGVVDTQYF. The CDR3, as DNA: TGTGCCAGCAGCCCCCGGACAGGGGTTGTAGATACGCAGTATTTT.

The genes are TRBV20-1 and TRBJ2-1; D is perhaps TRBD1 or TRBD2 (5 bases each). This CDR3 has 13 amino acids. The V and J ends lost 1 base and 8 bases respectively, with 12 bases between them. Per germline, CDR1 DFQATT and CDR2 SNEGSKA (reference sequence). CDR3 residues: CSARGDPADEQFF. The CDR3 nucleotides read TGCAGTGCTAGAGGGGACCCTGCTGATGAGCAGTTCTTC.

Details on this clonotype: One end of the junction varies from germline; a read error may be responsible. CDR3 amino acids: CTSSLPGGSAFF. In DNA, the CDR3 is TGTACCAGCAGTTTACCAGGGGGGTCAGCCTTCTTC. The genes are TRBV28 and TRBJ2-5; TRBD1 is a possible D gene (7 bases). The CDR3 runs to 12 residues. The germline V gene has CDR1 MDHEN and CDR2 SYDVKM.

This clonotype was counted only a few times. The CDR3: CSVRGDRGLSGELFF. The CDR3, as DNA: TGCAGCGTCCGAGGGGACAGGGGGCTTTCCGGGGAGCTGTTTTTT. The chain has TRBV29-1 and TRBJ2-2, with 12 bases aligning to TRBD1. Trimming removed 6 bases from V and 6 bases from J; junction bases left unmatched: 8. The CDR3 runs 15 residues. CDR1 is SQVTM, CDR2 ANQGSEA, per germline.

This chain connects TRBV7-7 to TRBJ2-3; weak D call: TRBD1 (5 bases). Germline assignment: CDR1 SSHAT and CDR2 FNYEAQ (reference sequence). This CDR3 contains 16 residues. Trimming removed 1 base from V and 4 bases from J, with 15 bases in between. The CDR3 protein is CASSLGIGAFSDTQYF. CDR3 nucleotide sequence: TGTGCCAGCAGCTTAGGGATTGGGGCCTTCTCAGATACGCAGTATTTT.

The CDR3 is CSARGVRQGNTGELFF. CDR3 sequence (DNA): TGCAGTGCTAGAGGAGTTCGGCAGGGTAACACCGGGGAGCTGTTTTTT. The chain uses TRBV20-1 and TRBJ2-2; TRBD1 might be the D (5 bases). Looked up from germline, CDR1 is DFQATT and CDR2 is SNEGSKA (reference sequence). The length of the CDR3 is 16 residues. Trimming removed 1 base at V and 2 bases at J, with 14 bases between.

This clonotype has a handful of counts. The genes are TRBV28 and TRBJ2-5, with unresolved D. The germline V and J ends were trimmed by 5 bases and 1 base, with 11 bases remaining between them. This CDR3 spans 14 amino acids. Germline V lookup: CDR1 MDHEN, CDR2 SYDVKM. Here the CDR3 reads CASSRPGRQETQYF. In DNA, the CDR3 is TGTGCCAGCAGTCGACCCGGACGCCAAGAGACCCAGTACTTC.

This clonotype was seen a handful of times. The V call is TRBV10-2, the J call TRBJ2-3; maybe TRBD2 (5 bases). CDR1 WSHSY and CDR2 SAAADI come from the germline V gene. This CDR3 is built from 14 residues. V lost 2 bases and J 7 bases, leaving 13 bases between the germline ends. CDR3 residues: CASSETEGQNTQYF. In DNA form, the CDR3 reads TGCGCCAGCAGTGAGACCGAGGGTCAAAATACGCAGTATTTT.

This sequence joins TRBV4-2 and TRBJ2-1; 14 bases align to TRBD2. The CDR3 is 15 amino acids. Germline V CDR1 and CDR2: LGHNA, YNFKEQ. V lost 1 base to trimming and J lost 7 bases; unmatched junction nucleotides: 0. The CDR3 sequence: CASSQGTSGRNEQFF. CDR3 sequence (DNA): TGTGCCAGCAGCCAAGGGACTAGCGGGAGGAATGAGCAGTTCTTC.

The chain recombines TRBV6-2 or TRBV6-3 with TRBJ1-2; D not certain. The CDR3 spans 12 residues. Germline V gene sequence: CDR1 MNHEY, CDR2 SVGEGT. The germline V and J ends were trimmed by 7 bases and 2 bases, with 8 bases remaining between them. The CDR3 DNA reads TGTGCCAGCACAAGAGGGAACTATGGCTACACCTTC. This codes for CASTRGNYGYTF.

The chain combines TRBV7-9 with TRBJ2-1, with 7 bases identical to TRBD2. The CDR3 spans 14 residues. V shed 7 bases and J 3 bases; nucleotides not matched to a gene: 6. Germline-derived CDR1 and CDR2 are SEHNR and FQNEAQ (reference sequence). CDR3: CASKGRTSYNEQFF. CDR3 coding DNA: TGTGCCAGCAAGGGACGGACTAGCTACAATGAGCAGTTCTTC.